Presented here are 25 T cell receptor beta chains from one specimen sequenced in a study of cytomegalovirus exposure and HLA in healthy donors. Primers: 60 Vbeta forward and 13 Jbeta reverse. Sequencing was performed with immunoSEQ multiplex PCR; in TCRdb, only in-frame clones are kept and a portion is missing. The sample lists approximately 160,000 clones, around 78% occurring once. Sequences were obtained from PBMCs. All receptors derive from a woman aged 40-49 years in good health and CMV-seronegative.

This clone was picked up one time. This chain links TRBV19 with TRBJ2-7; D uncertain. V was clipped by 6 bases and J by 0 bases, with 9 bases between them. The CDR3 extends over 13 amino acids. CDR1 and CDR2 (germline): LNHDA, SQIVND (reference sequence). The CDR3 protein is CASRGLSSYEQYF. The CDR3 DNA follows: TGTGCCAGTAGGGGCTTGAGCTCCTACGAGCAGTACTTC.

J is TRBJ2-2 and V is TRBV30, with D possibly being TRBD2 (6 bases). The germline V gene has CDR1 GTSNPN and CDR2 SVGIG (reference sequence). V was clipped by 1 base and J by 2 bases, with 11 bases between them. CDR3 length: 15 amino acids. CDR3 nucleotide sequence: TGTGCCTGGAGTGGAGGGACTTCAAACACCGGGGAGCTGTTTTTT. As protein: CAWSGGTSNTGELFF.

The gene calls are TRBV5-6 and TRBJ1-5; unclear D gene. The germline gives CDR1 SGHDT, CDR2 YYEEEE. V was clipped by 1 base and J by 10 bases, with 18 bases between them. This CDR3 contains 15 residues. The CDR3: CASSLYAGGAQPQHF. The CDR3 coding sequence is TGTGCCAGCAGCTTGTACGCCGGCGGCGCCCAACCCCAGCATTTT.

This clone was detected only once. The chain combines TRBV7-9 with TRBJ2-6; 7 nucleotides agree with TRBD1. The CDR3 is made up of 16 amino acids. Germline loops: CDR1 SEHNR, CDR2 FQNEAQ (reference sequence). V was pared by 1 base and J by 13 bases, with 13 bases of the junction left unmatched. The CDR3 is CASSLDSVEGAKVLTF. The CDR3 DNA sequence: TGTGCCAGCAGCTTAGACAGCGTAGAGGGGGCAAAAGTCCTGACTTTC. The full variable domain, in which reference TRBV7-9 and TRBJ2-6 provide the parts outside the CDR3, is DTGVSQNPRHKITKRGQNVTFRCDPISEHNRLYWYRQTLGQGPEFLTYFQNEAQLEKSRLLSDRFSAERPKGSFSTLEIQRTEQGDSAMYLCASSLDSVEGAKVLTFGAGSRLTVL.

This chain connects TRBV19 to TRBJ2-2; possible D gene TRBD2, 6 bases. Germline V gene data show CDR1 as LNHDA and CDR2 as SQIVND (reference sequence). Between the trimmed V and J ends, which lost 5 bases and 4 bases, there was a span of 17 bases. CDR3 length equals 16 residues. CDR3 DNA: TGTGCCAGTAGTCCCGGGACTGTTCGTGGCACCGGGGAGCTGTTTTTT. Translated: CASSPGTVRGTGELFF.

This clone was seen only a few times. J is TRBJ1-1 and V is TRBV2; TRBD1 matches 7 bases. The CDR3 covers 11 residues. V was clipped by 9 bases and J by 8 bases; unmatched bases: 6. The germline gives CDR1 SNHLY, CDR2 FYNNEI. This CDR3 is CASRQGPEAFF. As DNA, the CDR3 is TGTGCCAGTAGACAGGGACCCGAAGCTTTCTTT.

The rearrangement uses TRBV5-4 and TRBJ2-7, with 12 bases lining up with TRBD2. Germline V gene data show CDR1 as SGHNT and CDR2 as YYREEE (reference sequence). The V and J ends lost 2 bases and 4 bases, in that order; junction bases with no gene match: 10. The CDR3 extends over 17 amino acids. The CDR3 here is CASSFPPGLAGSYEQYF. In DNA, the CDR3 is TGTGCCAGCAGCTTCCCACCGGGACTAGCGGGTTCATACGAGCAGTACTTC. Full variable domain (missing parts from reference TRBV5-4 and TRBJ2-7): ETGVTQSPTHLIKTRGQQVTLRCSSQSGHNTVSWYQQALGQGPQFIFQYYREEENGRGNFPPRFSGLQFPNYSSELNVNALELDDSALYLCASSFPPGLAGSYEQYFGPGTRLTVT.

The rearrangement links TRBV28 to TRBJ1-2; possibly TRBD1 for D (5 bases). This CDR3 has 18 residues. CDR1 and CDR2 from the germline V gene are MDHEN and SYDVKM. V was cut by 3 bases and J by 9 bases, with 29 bases left in between. As DNA, the CDR3 is TGTGCCAGCAGTTTCCCCCCGGGGGTTGGGCAAATAGCTGAGAGCTACACCTTC. This codes for CASSFPPGVGQIAESYTF.

This chain joins TRBV6-6 and TRBJ1-5; the D gene is possibly TRBD1 (5 bases). Germline V gene lookup returns CDR1 MNHNY and CDR2 SVGAGI (reference sequence). Deletions cut 7 bases from V and 3 bases from J, with 16 bases between. There are 15 residues in the CDR3. The DNA for the CDR3 is TGTGCCAGCACCAAAGGCGACAGTCCCAATCAGCCCCAGCATTTT. It encodes CASTKGDSPNQPQHF.

The CDR3 nucleotides read TGTGCCAGTAGTATTGGGCCCTCTGGGGGCTACACCTTC. This sequence encodes CASSIGPSGGYTF. The rearrangement uses TRBV19 and TRBJ1-2, with D unresolved. Looked up from germline, CDR1 is LNHDA and CDR2 is SQIVND (reference sequence). V was clipped by 3 bases and J by 8 bases, with 13 bases between them. CDR3 length: 13 residues.

This chain links TRBV28 with TRBJ2-1; TRBD2 is a possible D gene (6 bases). Trimming cost V 5 bases and J 2 bases, with 16 bases left between them. The germline V gene has CDR1 MDHEN and CDR2 SYDVKM. The CDR3 sequence is 16 residues long. CDR3 nucleotides: TGTGCCAGCAGTACCGAGAGCGGAGGGGCCTACAATGAGCAGTTCTTC. Amino acids: CASSTESGGAYNEQFF.

This sequence joins TRBV19 and TRBJ1-1, with D possibly TRBD1 on 6 matching bases. With 5 bases removed from V and 5 bases from J, the gap between germline ends came to 15 bases. Germline V gene lookup returns CDR1 LNHDA and CDR2 SQIVND (reference sequence). This CDR3 comprises 14 residues. In DNA form, the CDR3 reads TGTGCCAGTAGTGGAAGGGGGGGATTTACTGAAGCTTTCTTT. Translated: CASSGRGGFTEAFF.

The chain is built from TRBV28 and TRBJ1-5; weak D call: TRBD1 (6 bases). Germline values: CDR1 MDHEN, CDR2 SYDVKM. This CDR3 comprises 14 residues. V dropped 10 bases and J dropped 6 bases, with 19 bases sitting between them. The chain's CDR3 is CATLQTGTSQPQHF. The DNA for the CDR3 is TGTGCCACCTTACAAACCGGGACAAGTCAGCCCCAGCATTTT.

The CDR3 spells CASSGLAGEYEQYF. The CDR3 nucleotides are TGTGCCAGCAGTGGACTAGCGGGAGAATACGAGCAGTACTTC. This rearrangement joins TRBV6-1 to TRBJ2-5, with 12 bases identical to TRBD2. The J call may be incorrect, as the DNA end agrees better with TRBJ2-7. The germline V gene has CDR1 MNHNS and CDR2 SASEGT. The CDR3 spans 14 residues.

V gene TRBV30 combines with J gene TRBJ1-2; TRBD1 agrees at 9 bases. Germline lookup yields CDR1 GTSNPN and CDR2 SVGIG (reference sequence). V lost 1 base to trimming and J lost 5 bases; unmatched junction nucleotides: 2. The CDR3 sequence is 13 residues long. The CDR3 reads CAWSGTGEYGYTF. Here the CDR3 DNA reads TGTGCCTGGAGTGGGACAGGGGAATATGGCTACACCTTC.

This clone showed up just once. Distinct nucleotide sequences in the sample also encode this CDR3. The V gene is TRBV5-1, the J gene TRBJ2-1, with D tentatively TRBD2 (5 bases). This CDR3 has 15 residues. CDR1 is SGHRS, CDR2 YFSETQ, per germline. V was cut by 0 bases and J by 0 bases, with 7 bases left in between. CDR3 coding DNA: TGCGCCAGCAGCTTGGGAGGGAGCTCCTACAATGAGCAGTTCTTC. Translating gives CASSLGGSSYNEQFF.

The chain has TRBV19 and TRBJ2-4, with 8 bases that match TRBD2. The CDR3 is 19 residues long. The germline V gene encodes CDR1 LNHDA and CDR2 SQIVND (reference sequence). Trimming cost V 0 bases and J 0 bases; bases outside gene matches: 10. The CDR3 reads CASSIEAGGTDIAKNIQYF. CDR3 in DNA: TGTGCCAGTAGTATAGAGGCGGGAGGAACGGATATAGCCAAAAACATTCAGTACTTC.

This clone has a handful of counts. This CDR3 reads CASSPDRDQPQHF. In DNA form, the CDR3 reads TGTGCCAGCAGTCCCGACAGAGATCAGCCCCAGCATTTT. The chain is built from TRBV27 and TRBJ1-5; tentative D call: TRBD1 (5 bases). CDR1 MNHEY and CDR2 SMNVEV come from the germline V gene (reference sequence). CDR3 size: 13 residues. Trimming pared 5 bases from V and 5 bases from J, leaving 10 bases between.

The rearrangement uses TRBV6-6 and TRBJ1-5, with 9 bases aligning to TRBD1. The trim removed 2 bases at V and 0 bases at J, leaving 2 bases unmatched. CDR1 and CDR2 from the germline V gene are MNHNY and SVGAGI (reference sequence). The CDR3 extends over 16 amino acids. The CDR3 region has the DNA TGTGCCAGCAGTTACGGACAGGGGATTAGCAATCAGCCCCAGCATTTT. This codes for CASSYGQGISNQPQHF.

V usage is TRBV5-1 and J usage is TRBJ1-4; D is unclear. CDR3 length: 17 residues. Trimming stripped 3 bases from V and 0 bases from J, with 15 bases between. Germline-derived CDR1 and CDR2 are SGHRS and YFSETQ. The CDR3 region has the DNA TGCGCCAGCAGCTCTCAACCGCGCGGCTCAACTAATGAAAAACTGTTTTTT. Translation gives CASSSQPRGSTNEKLFF.

The rearrangement uses TRBV25-1 and TRBJ1-1; tentatively, D is TRBD1 (5 bases). Germline values: CDR1 MGHDK, CDR2 SYGVNS. There are 14 residues in the CDR3. Trimming took off 3 bases at V and 5 bases at J, with 13 bases between the two ends. CDR3 nucleotides: TGTGCCAGCAGTGATTCGCCAGGGAAAACTGAAGCTTTCTTT. It is translated as CASSDSPGKTEAFF.

The chain combines TRBV28 with TRBJ2-3; 9 bases map to TRBD2. Trimming at V came to 3 bases and at J to 6 bases, leaving 7 bases not matched to a gene. This CDR3 region has 15 residues. The germline CDR1 and CDR2 sequences are MDHEN and SYDVKM. CDR3 sequence: CASSFLAGGMDTQYF. The CDR3 DNA sequence: TGTGCCAGCAGTTTTCTCGCGGGAGGGATGGATACGCAGTATTTT.

This clone was picked up one time. The chain combines TRBV7-9 with TRBJ1-1, with D hard to call. Germline CDR1 and CDR2: SEHNR and FQNEAQ (reference sequence). The CDR3 spans 13 residues. V was clipped by 5 bases and J by 0 bases, with 7 bases between them. This CDR3 reads CASSRGVNTEAFF. Here the CDR3 DNA reads TGTGCCAGCAGCCGAGGAGTGAACACTGAAGCTTTCTTT.

The chain uses TRBV5-1 and TRBJ2-7, with 10 bases fitting TRBD1. Germline assignment: CDR1 SGHRS and CDR2 YFSETQ. V was pared by 1 base and J by 4 bases, with 5 bases of the junction left unmatched. This CDR3 contains 15 residues. The chain's CDR3 is CASSLSDRGPYEQYF. The CDR3 DNA reads TGCGCCAGCAGCTTGTCCGACAGGGGGCCTTACGAGCAGTACTTC.

V and J are TRBV12-5 and TRBJ2-2; 7 bases align to TRBD2. With 0 bases clipped from V and 3 bases from J, the junction kept 10 bases outside the gene matches. The CDR3 spans 18 residues. Per germline, CDR1 LGHNT and CDR2 FRNRAP. DNA for the CDR3: TGTGCTAGTGGTTTGGTACTCGGGCTAGCGGATTACACCGGGGAGCTGTTTTTT. It specifies CASGLVLGLADYTGELFF.